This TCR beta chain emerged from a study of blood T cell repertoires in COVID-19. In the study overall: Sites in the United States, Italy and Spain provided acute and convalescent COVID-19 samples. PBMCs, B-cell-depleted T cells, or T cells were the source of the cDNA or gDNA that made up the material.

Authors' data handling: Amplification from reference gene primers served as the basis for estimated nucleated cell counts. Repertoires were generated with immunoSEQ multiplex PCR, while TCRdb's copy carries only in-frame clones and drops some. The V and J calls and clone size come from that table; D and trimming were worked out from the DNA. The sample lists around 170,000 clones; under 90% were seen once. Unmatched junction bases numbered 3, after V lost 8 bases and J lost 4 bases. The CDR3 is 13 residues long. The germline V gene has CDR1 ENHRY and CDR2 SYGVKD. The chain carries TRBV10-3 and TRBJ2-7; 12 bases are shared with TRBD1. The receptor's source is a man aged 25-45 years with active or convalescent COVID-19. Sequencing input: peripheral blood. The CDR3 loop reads CAIGTGGGYEQYF. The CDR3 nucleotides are TGTGCCATCGGGACAGGGGGCGGGTACGAGCAGTACTTC.